The 31 T cell receptor beta chains given below trace back to one sample, sequenced in a study of chemoradiotherapy in HPV16-positive cancers. Assay: immunoSEQ multiplex PCR; the TCRdb copy retains only in-frame clones and omits some. The sample shows more than 6,000 clones, 70% to 90% of them seen only once. Sequenced here: tumor tissue, sampled from a patient who underwent chemoradiotherapy. Source of these receptors: a human donor with HPV-associated anogenital cancer.

V gene TRBV18 combines with J gene TRBJ2-5, with D possibly being TRBD1 (6 bases). The germline V gene encodes CDR1 KGHSH and CDR2 LQKENI. Trimming shortened V by 6 bases and J by 2 bases, and 13 bases separated the two germline ends. This CDR3 region has 14 residues. The chain's CDR3 is CASSLGTPQETQYF. Here the CDR3 DNA reads TGTGCCAGCTCCCTCGGGACACCTCAAGAGACCCAGTACTTC.

The rearrangement uses TRBV7-2 and TRBJ2-1; D may be TRBD1 or TRBD2 (6 bases each). CDR1 and CDR2 (germline): SGHTA, FQGNSA. The CDR3 is 15 residues long. V gave up 5 bases and J gave up 2 bases, with 13 bases separating them. The CDR3, as DNA: TGTGCCAGCAGCAGACAACGGGGGCCCTACAATGAGCAGTTCTTC. Protein product: CASSRQRGPYNEQFF. Supplemented by reference TRBV7-2 and TRBJ2-1, the full variable domain reads GAGVSQSPSNKVTEKGKDVELRCDPISGHTALYWYRQSLGQGLEFLIYFQGNSAPDKSGLPSDRFSAERTGGSVSTLTIQRTQQEDSAVYLCASSRQRGPYNEQFFGPGTRLTVL.

The V call is TRBV15, the J call TRBJ2-6; D uncertain. V lost 0 bases, J lost 0 bases, and 6 bases lay in between. Germline V gives CDR1 LNHNV, CDR2 YYDKDF (reference sequence). This CDR3 is 16 amino acids long. CDR3 amino acids: CATSRDELSGANVLTF. The DNA of the CDR3 is TGTGCCACCAGCAGAGATGAGCTCTCTGGGGCCAACGTCCTGACTTTC.

The gene calls are TRBV11-2 and TRBJ2-1; TRBD2 might be the D (6 bases). There are 17 residues in the CDR3. Germline CDR1 reads SGHAT; CDR2 reads FQNNGV. Trimming left V 3 bases short and J 2 bases short, with 17 bases between. The CDR3 sequence is CASSLNPVAETYNEQFF. The CDR3 bases are TGTGCCAGCAGCTTGAACCCCGTAGCGGAGACCTACAATGAGCAGTTCTTC.

The V call is TRBV5-4, the J call TRBJ1-1; no clear D. The CDR3 has 14 amino acids. The V end was cut by 0 bases, the J end by 5 bases, with 11 bases between. CDR1 is SGHNT, CDR2 YYREEE, per germline (reference sequence). This chain's CDR3 is CASSLDSRSTEAFF. In DNA form, the CDR3 reads TGTGCCAGCAGCTTGGACAGCCGATCAACTGAAGCTTTCTTT.

CDR3 in amino acids: CASSLTGESTDTQYF. The CDR3 nucleotides are TGTGCCAGCAGCCTCACGGGTGAAAGCACAGATACGCAGTATTTT. The chain employs TRBV6-4 and TRBJ2-3; D ambiguous. The CDR3 is made up of 15 amino acids. The germline CDR1 and CDR2 sequences are MRHNA and SNTAGT. V dropped 6 bases and J dropped 0 bases, with 13 bases sitting between them.

The V call is TRBV27, the J call TRBJ1-1; possibly TRBD1 for D (5 bases). The CDR3 is 15 residues long. The germline gives CDR1 MNHEY, CDR2 SMNVEV (reference sequence). With 8 bases removed from V and 5 bases from J, the gap between germline ends came to 21 bases. CDR3 protein: CASAPLGAAITEAFF. The CDR3 nucleotides read TGTGCCAGCGCCCCCTTAGGGGCAGCGATAACTGAAGCTTTCTTT.

The V and J genes are TRBV7-9 and TRBJ2-2; possibly TRBD2 for D (6 bases). This CDR3 has 15 amino acids. Trimming cost V 0 bases and J 1 base, with 6 bases left between them. CDR1 is SEHNR, CDR2 FQNEAQ, per germline (reference sequence). CDR3 sequence reads: CASSLASGNTGELFF. The CDR3 coding sequence is TGTGCCAGCAGCTTAGCTAGCGGGAACACCGGGGAGCTGTTTTTT.

The CDR3 nucleotides read TGCGCCAGCAGTGAGGGGGCGAGGCAGCCCCAGCATTTT. Protein sequence: CASSEGARQPQHF. The chain joins TRBV10-2 to TRBJ1-5; the D gene is possibly TRBD1 (5 bases). Germline V CDR1 and CDR2: WSHSY, SAAADI. V lost 2 bases and J 7 bases, leaving 9 bases between the germline ends. The CDR3 has 13 residues.

This clone was seen only once. V gene TRBV5-1 combines with J gene TRBJ1-1; 7 bases align to TRBD1. Germline V lookup: CDR1 SGHRS, CDR2 YFSETQ. The V segment lost 7 bases and the J segment 3 bases; nucleotides outside the gene matches: 6. This CDR3 comprises 13 residues. The CDR3 bases are TGCGCCAGCGGACAGGACCAATACACTGAAGCTTTCTTT. This translates into CASGQDQYTEAFF.

V is TRBV7-9 and J is TRBJ1-1; TRBD1 aligns across 7 bases. Germline trimming cut 5 bases from V and 5 bases from J; bases unmatched to any gene: 5. CDR1 is SEHNR, CDR2 FQNEAQ, per germline (reference sequence). The CDR3 is made up of 13 amino acids. CDR3 DNA sequence: TGTGCCAGCAGCCGACAGGGTACGACTGAAGCTTTCTTT. Protein: CASSRQGTTEAFF.

This sequence joins TRBV10-1 and TRBJ2-3; no definite D call. V lost 6 bases, J lost 0 bases, and 7 bases lay in between. Germline V gene lookup returns CDR1 WNHNN and CDR2 SYGVQD (reference sequence). CDR3 length: 13 amino acids. CDR3 coding DNA: TGCGCCAGCAGCCCCCCTAGCACAGATACGCAGTATTTT. Its protein product is CASSPPSTDTQYF.

In regard to this clone: This sample also contains other DNA sequences that code for the same CDR3. J is TRBJ1-6 and V is TRBV28; D uncertain. V was pared by 5 bases and J by 3 bases, with 8 bases between. This CDR3 spans 14 amino acids. Germline V lookup: CDR1 MDHEN, CDR2 SYDVKM. CDR3 coding DNA: TGTGCCAGCAGTCCGGGCCACTATAATTCACCCCTCCACTTT. This encodes CASSPGHYNSPLHF. The variable domain in full, with the rest retrieved from reference TRBV28 and TRBJ1-6, is DVKVTQSSRYLVKRTGEKVFLECVQDMDHENMFWYRQDPGLGLRLIYFSYDVKMKEKGDIPEGYSVSREKKERFSLILESASTNQTSMYLCASSPGHYNSPLHFGNGTRLTVT.

The V gene is TRBV28, the J gene TRBJ1-1; 7 nucleotides agree with TRBD1. Germline V CDR1 and CDR2: MDHEN, SYDVKM. V dropped 5 bases and J dropped 0; count of bases not matched to a gene: 6. The CDR3 runs to 15 residues. The CDR3 coding sequence is TGTGCCAGCAGTGTCGGGACAGCGATGAACACTGAAGCTTTCTTT. Protein product: CASSVGTAMNTEAFF.

The gene calls are TRBV9 and TRBJ2-2, with D perhaps matching TRBD2 (7 bases). The CDR3 sequence is 19 residues long. Deletions cut 4 bases from V and 3 bases from J, with 25 bases between. Germline values: CDR1 SGDLS, CDR2 YYNGEE. The CDR3 loop reads CASSPRPIRGAGYTGELFF. The CDR3, as DNA: TGTGCCAGCAGCCCACGACCGATTCGGGGGGCCGGGTACACCGGGGAGCTGTTTTTT. Drawing the rest from reference TRBV9 and TRBJ2-2, the complete variable domain is DSGVTQTPKHLITATGQRVTLRCSPRSGDLSVYWYQQSLDQGLQFLIQYYNGEERAKGNILERFSAQQFPDLHSELNLSSLELGDSALYFCASSPRPIRGAGYTGELFFGEGSRLTVL.

This chain joins TRBV7-8 and TRBJ1-1; D possibly corresponds to TRBD1 (5 bases). V dropped 5 bases and J dropped 0 bases, with 7 bases sitting between them. Germline values: CDR1 SGHVS, CDR2 FQNEAQ. This CDR3 has 13 residues. The CDR3 here is CASSIQVNTEAFF. Written as DNA, the CDR3 is TGTGCCAGCAGCATACAGGTGAACACTGAAGCTTTCTTT.

This clone was seen a handful of times. The chain has TRBV7-2 and TRBJ1-2, with a tentative D call TRBD1 (6 bases). Germline CDR1 reads SGHTA; CDR2 reads FQGNSA. The CDR3 contains 16 residues. V lost 1 base to trimming and J lost 2 bases, with 14 bases between them. The CDR3 nucleotides read TGTGCCAGCAGCTTAGGAAACACAGGGTACAACTATGGCTACACCTTC. This translates into CASSLGNTGYNYGYTF. The full variable domain, its missing parts supplied by reference TRBV7-2 and TRBJ1-2, is GAGVSQSPSNKVTEKGKDVELRCDPISGHTALYWYRQSLGQGLEFLIYFQGNSAPDKSGLPSDRFSAERTGGSVSTLTIQRTQQEDSAVYLCASSLGNTGYNYGYTFGSGTRLTVV.

This chain uses TRBV9 with TRBJ1-4, with D maybe TRBD1 (5 bases). The CDR3 is 15 residues long. Germline V gene sequence: CDR1 SGDLS, CDR2 YYNGEE. V lost 3 bases and J 0 bases, leaving 9 bases between the germline ends. The CDR3: CASSAGGATNEKLFF. CDR3 sequence (DNA): TGTGCCAGCAGCGCAGGAGGGGCAACTAATGAAAAACTGTTTTTT.

The chain carries TRBV20-1 and TRBJ2-3; D is perhaps TRBD1 or TRBD2 (5 bases each). With 6 bases removed from V and 3 bases from J, the gap between germline ends came to 7 bases. This CDR3 is 11 amino acids long. The V gene's germline CDR1 is DFQATT and CDR2 SNEGSKA (reference sequence). In DNA form, the CDR3 reads TGCAGTGCCAGGGAGACAGATACGCAGTATTTT. Its protein product is CSARETDTQYF.

The count of this clone is one. The chain has TRBV19 and TRBJ2-4, with D possibly being TRBD2 (6 bases). The length of the CDR3 is 15 residues. V lost 0 bases to trimming and J lost 4 bases, with 10 bases between them. Germline V gene data show CDR1 as LNHDA and CDR2 as SQIVND (reference sequence). This CDR3 reads CASSIEEGLKNIQYF. The CDR3, as DNA: TGTGCCAGTAGTATAGAGGAGGGGTTGAAAAACATTCAGTACTTC.

The chain links TRBV30 to TRBJ2-1; D might be TRBD2 (6 bases). The CDR3 sequence is 13 residues long. Germline CDR1 and CDR2: GTSNPN and SVGIG (reference sequence). V shed 5 bases and J shed 7 bases, with 15 bases lying between them. CDR3: CAWDILLANEQFF. CDR3 nucleotide sequence: TGTGCCTGGGATATTCTACTAGCAAATGAGCAGTTCTTC.

The chain recombines TRBV5-5 with TRBJ2-1; D gene uncertain. The CDR3 is made up of 14 amino acids. Trimming cost V 0 bases and J 3 bases, with 7 bases left between them. Germline lookup yields CDR1 SGHKS and CDR2 YYEKEE (reference sequence). CDR3: CASSLDPRYNEQFF. In nucleotides, the CDR3 is TGTGCCAGCAGCTTGGACCCCCGCTACAATGAGCAGTTCTTC. Full variable domain (outside the CDR3, taken from reference TRBV5-5 and TRBJ2-1): DAGVTQSPTHLIKTRGQQVTLRCSPISGHKSVSWYQQVLGQGPQFIFQYYEKEERGRGNFPDRFSARQFPNYSSELNVNALLLGDSALYLCASSLDPRYNEQFFGPGTRLTVL.

V gene TRBV18 combines with J gene TRBJ2-2; TRBD1 is a possible D gene (5 bases). CDR1 is KGHSH, CDR2 LQKENI, per germline. The CDR3 is 16 amino acids. The ends were cut back, 0 bases at V and 5 bases at J, with 13 bases in the middle. CDR3 region: CASSPPGLVVTGELFF. In nucleotides, the CDR3 is TGTGCCAGCTCACCACCGGGGCTAGTGGTAACCGGGGAGCTGTTTTTT.

The V gene is TRBV5-4, the J gene TRBJ1-2, with 7 bases lining up with TRBD1. The CDR3 extends over 13 amino acids. V dropped 2 bases and J dropped 4; count of bases not matched to a gene: 2. Germline V lookup: CDR1 SGHNT, CDR2 YYREEE (reference sequence). The CDR3: CASSFQGGYGYTF. The CDR3 nucleotides read TGTGCCAGCAGCTTTCAGGGGGGCTATGGCTACACCTTC.

This chain connects TRBV13 to TRBJ2-3; 11 nucleotides align to TRBD2. The germline gives CDR1 PRHDT, CDR2 FYEKMQ (reference sequence). The CDR3 contains 18 residues. V shed 2 bases, J shed 3 bases, and the junction held 10 bases outside the gene matches. CDR3 in DNA: TGTGCCAGCAGCTTACTGGTAGCGGGGGGGAGACGTACAGATACGCAGTATTTT. It is translated as CASSLLVAGGRRTDTQYF. The whole variable domain, filled in from reference TRBV13 and TRBJ2-3, reads AAGVIQSPRHLIKEKRETATLKCYPIPRHDTVYWYQQGPGQDPQFLISFYEKMQSDKGSIPDRFSAQQFSDYHSELNMSSLELGDSALYFCASSLLVAGGRRTDTQYFGPGTRLTVL.

This clone appeared a single time. The rearrangement links TRBV5-1 to TRBJ2-5; 9 positions agree with TRBD2. Germline trimming cut 4 bases from V and 5 bases from J; bases unmatched to any gene: 12. Per germline, CDR1 SGHRS and CDR2 YFSETQ. The CDR3 totals 16 residues. The CDR3 DNA sequence: TGCGCCAGCAGCCCGGCGGGACTAGCCAGGGTGGAGACCCAGTACTTC. Encoded protein: CASSPAGLARVETQYF.

The chain joins TRBV10-3 to TRBJ1-2; D gene ambiguous. The germline V gene encodes CDR1 ENHRY and CDR2 SYGVKD. The CDR3 consists of 13 residues. The ends were cut back, 5 bases at V and 4 bases at J, with 11 bases in the middle. This CDR3 is CAISSLPRYGYTF. For the CDR3, the DNA is TGTGCCATCAGTTCCCTTCCCCGCTATGGCTACACCTTC.

V is TRBV30 and J is TRBJ2-3; D gene unclear. V was shortened by 4 bases and J by 0 bases, with 8 bases between the two germline ends. The CDR3 spans 13 residues. CDR1 and CDR2 (germline): GTSNPN, SVGIG (reference sequence). The CDR3 DNA follows: TGTGCCTGGACCCCAGGTAGCACAGATACGCAGTATTTT. As protein: CAWTPGSTDTQYF.

The J gene is TRBJ2-3, the V gene TRBV7-9; 7 bases are shared with TRBD2. The germline V gene encodes CDR1 SEHNR and CDR2 FQNEAQ (reference sequence). This CDR3 has 16 residues. V lost 1 base, J lost 1 base, and 5 bases stayed unmatched. DNA of the CDR3: TGTGCCAGCAGCTTAGGCTCTGCGGGGGGCACAGATACGCAGTATTTT. Translated: CASSLGSAGGTDTQYF.

The CDR3, as DNA: TGTGCCAGCAGTGAATTGGGGTACTATGGCTACACCTTC. This translates into CASSELGYYGYTF. This sequence joins TRBV6-1 and TRBJ1-2; D is undetermined. The CDR3 has 13 residues. The germline V gene has CDR1 MNHNS and CDR2 SASEGT. Trimming took off 2 bases at V and 3 bases at J, with 7 bases between the two ends.

The chain has TRBV25-1 and TRBJ2-4; TRBD1 matches 7 bases. From germline, CDR1 is MGHDK and CDR2 SYGVNS. The CDR3 spans 15 residues. The trim removed 2 bases at V and 4 bases at J, leaving 5 bases unmatched. The CDR3 protein is CASSEMGTEKNIQYF. CDR3 bases: TGTGCCAGCAGTGAAATGGGGACAGAAAAAAACATTCAGTACTTC.